This passage covers 25 T cell receptor beta chains from one sample sequenced in a study of CD8 T cells in Susac syndrome. When the RNA was reverse transcribed, random hexamers were used with an input of about 0.5 to 1 ug. TCRdb processed the immunoSEQ multiplex PCR reads anew with MiXCR; each CDR3 protein has one entry. The table includes 160,000 or so distinct CDR3 sequences, just under 95% detected once. Source material: CD8+ T cells from PBMCs. These receptors were obtained from a human donor with multiple sclerosis.

The chain uses TRBV28 and TRBJ2-1; D is unclear. The CDR3 is 15 residues long. The V and J ends lost 1 base and 0 bases respectively, with 7 bases between them. Germline loops: CDR1 MDHEN, CDR2 SYDVKM. CDR3 protein: CASSLLRSSYNEQFF. The CDR3 DNA follows: TGTGCCAGCAGTTTATTACGTAGCTCCTACAATGAGCAGTTCTTC.

V and J are TRBV27 and TRBJ1-1; the D gene is possibly TRBD1 (6 bases). Germline assignment: CDR1 MNHEY and CDR2 SMNVEV (reference sequence). There are 14 residues in the CDR3. Trimming left V 1 base short and J 3 bases short, with 9 bases between. This CDR3 reads CASSLWGRDTEAFF. The CDR3 nucleotides are TGTGCCAGCAGTTTATGGGGGCGGGACACTGAAGCTTTCTTT.

The CDR3: CASSPSSGDRVTEAFF. The CDR3, as DNA: TGTGCCAGCAGTCCCTCCTCTGGCGACAGGGTCACTGAAGCTTTCTTT. The gene calls are TRBV27 and TRBJ1-1; TRBD1 matches 7 bases. The CDR3 is 16 residues long. The V gene end was trimmed by 5 bases and the J gene end by 4 bases; junction bases not matched to a gene: 13. The germline V gene encodes CDR1 MNHEY and CDR2 SMNVEV (reference sequence).

CDR3 loop: CSARVASGLDTQYF. The CDR3 coding sequence is TGCAGTGCTAGAGTTGCTAGCGGGCTTGATACGCAGTATTTT. The rearrangement links TRBV20-1 to TRBJ2-3; 8 bases align to TRBD2. The CDR3 consists of 14 residues. Germline V CDR1 and CDR2: DFQATT, SNEGSKA (reference sequence). Losses at the gene ends were 1 base for V and 6 bases for J; bases not matched to a gene: 6.

The chain joins TRBV19 to TRBJ2-6; the D gene is possibly TRBD1 (6 bases). Deletions cut 5 bases from V and 0 bases from J, with 11 bases between. There are 16 residues in the CDR3. Germline V gene data show CDR1 as LNHDA and CDR2 as SQIVND (reference sequence). CDR3 DNA sequence: TGTGCCAGTAGTCCCCACAGGGACTCTGGGGCCAACGTCCTGACTTTC. Translation: CASSPHRDSGANVLTF.

V is TRBV27 and J is TRBJ2-2, with D perhaps matching TRBD1 (5 bases). V was cut by 7 bases and J by 5 bases, with 11 bases left in between. The length of the CDR3 is 13 residues. Germline V gene data show CDR1 as MNHEY and CDR2 as SMNVEV (reference sequence). The CDR3, as DNA: TGTGCCAGCACATCAGGGCGTACCGGGGAGCTGTTTTTT. Translated: CASTSGRTGELFF.

The chain employs TRBV15 and TRBJ2-7; the match to TRBD1 covers 8 bases. Unmatched junction bases numbered 15, after V lost 0 bases and J lost 5 bases. From germline, CDR1 is LNHNV and CDR2 YYDKDF (reference sequence). This CDR3 comprises 18 residues. This CDR3 is CATSRDGAGGKGEDEQYF. The CDR3 DNA reads as TGTGCCACCAGCAGAGATGGTGCAGGGGGCAAGGGTGAGGACGAGCAGTACTTC.

This chain connects TRBV13 to TRBJ1-1; the D is unclear. Trimming removed 0 bases from V and 8 bases from J, with 7 bases in between. The CDR3 loop spans 12 amino acids. Germline CDR1 reads PRHDT; CDR2 reads FYEKMQ (reference sequence). This chain's CDR3 is CASSLGRQEAFF. The CDR3 DNA reads as TGTGCCAGCAGCTTAGGTCGACAAGAAGCTTTCTTT. The full variable domain, with the rest looked up from reference TRBV13 and TRBJ1-1, is AAGVIQSPRHLIKEKRETATLKCYPIPRHDTVYWYQQGPGQDPQFLISFYEKMQSDKGSIPDRFSAQQFSDYHSELNMSSLELGDSALYFCASSLGRQEAFFGQGTRLTVV.

The chain recombines TRBV4-2 with TRBJ2-4; a weak D match, TRBD1 (5 bases). CDR1 and CDR2 (germline): LGHNA, YNFKEQ. The CDR3 has 16 amino acids. V was cut by 1 base and J by 0 bases, with 10 bases left in between. The DNA for the CDR3 is TGTGCCAGCAGCCAAGCTGGGGCGTTAGCCAAAAACATTCAGTACTTC. It is translated as CASSQAGALAKNIQYF.

This chain connects TRBV6-2 or TRBV6-3 to TRBJ2-4; no clear D gene. Deletions cut 7 bases from V and 0 bases from J, with 13 bases between. The CDR3 runs to 15 residues. The germline gives CDR1 MNHEY, CDR2 SVGEGT. This chain's CDR3 is CASTVRSRAKNIQYF. DNA for the CDR3: TGTGCCAGCACGGTGAGGAGCCGAGCCAAAAACATTCAGTACTTC.

The table lists this clonotype with a count of one. This sequence joins TRBV18 and TRBJ2-5; D may be TRBD2 (5 bases). The CDR3 covers 15 residues. With 2 bases removed from V and 4 bases from J, the gap between germline ends came to 14 bases. Germline V gene lookup returns CDR1 KGHSH and CDR2 LQKENI. CDR3 in amino acids: CASSPGERVRETQYF. The DNA for the CDR3 is TGTGCCAGCTCACCAGGGGAGAGGGTCCGAGAGACCCAGTACTTC. The full variable domain, completed using reference TRBV18 and TRBJ2-5, is NAGVMQNPRHLVRRRGQEARLRCSPMKGHSHVYWYRQLPEEGLKFMVYLQKENIIDESGMPKERFSAEFPKEGPSILRIQQVVRGDSAAYFCASSPGERVRETQYFGPGTRLLVL.

The chain has TRBV18 and TRBJ2-3, with a possible D match to TRBD1 (5 bases). The CDR3 has 16 residues. Germline V gene lookup returns CDR1 KGHSH and CDR2 LQKENI. V dropped 6 bases and J dropped 0 bases, with 16 bases sitting between them. CDR3 sequence reads: CASSSRLQGSTDTQYF. The CDR3 DNA reads TGTGCCAGCTCCTCTCGCCTCCAGGGTAGCACAGATACGCAGTATTTT.

The chain joins TRBV6-1 to TRBJ1-5; 7 bases align to TRBD1. With 6 bases clipped from V and 5 bases from J, the junction kept 10 bases outside the gene matches. CDR3 length: 15 residues. CDR1 and CDR2 (germline): MNHNS, SASEGT. CDR3 DNA: TGTGCCAGCAGAGAGGACAGGAGGCGTGATCAGCCCCAGCATTTT. Translation gives CASREDRRRDQPQHF.

The genes are TRBV9 and TRBJ2-6; 9 bases line up with TRBD1. Germline assignment: CDR1 SGDLS and CDR2 YYNGEE. This CDR3 region has 18 residues. The J segment lost 1 base and the V segment lost 3 bases, leaving 8 bases of the junction unmatched. The CDR3 DNA follows: TGTGCCAGCAGCGCCGGGACAGGGATTGGGTCTGGGGCCAACGTCCTGACTTTC. It translates to CASSAGTGIGSGANVLTF.

This clonotype was observed a single time. The chain has TRBV27 and TRBJ1-1; D is unclear. Germline assignment: CDR1 MNHEY and CDR2 SMNVEV (reference sequence). V was trimmed by 6 bases and J by 0 bases, leaving 14 bases between them. The CDR3 has 15 residues. The CDR3 protein is CASRRTEEMNTEAFF. The CDR3, as DNA: TGTGCCAGCAGAAGGACGGAAGAAATGAACACTGAAGCTTTCTTT.

The chain joins TRBV20-1 to TRBJ2-3; 8 bases fit TRBD2. Germline V lookup: CDR1 DFQATT, CDR2 SNEGSKA (reference sequence). This CDR3 is built from 16 residues. Trimming cost V 2 bases and J 2 bases; bases outside gene matches: 9. The CDR3 sequence: CSARRVSGGATDTQYF. The CDR3 DNA sequence: TGCAGTGCTAGACGGGTTTCGGGGGGGGCCACAGATACGCAGTATTTT.

The chain uses TRBV29-1 and TRBJ2-7; D is perhaps TRBD1 (5 bases). The CDR3 loop spans 11 amino acids. V lost 7 bases and J lost 6, with 13 bases in between. Germline CDR1 is SQVTM and CDR2 is ANQGSEA. The CDR3 DNA reads as TGCAGCGCCGGCAGGGTTGGCGAGCAGTACTTC. It yields the protein CSAGRVGEQYF.

The chain employs TRBV20-1 and TRBJ1-2; D is uncertain. The germline gives CDR1 DFQATT, CDR2 SNEGSKA (reference sequence). The CDR3 has 15 amino acids. The V and J ends lost 0 bases and 6 bases respectively, with 17 bases between them. The CDR3 here is CSARDLHTPIDGYTF. CDR3 nucleotides: TGCAGTGCTAGAGATCTTCACACCCCGATCGATGGCTACACCTTC.

The chain uses TRBV13 and TRBJ1-5; perhaps TRBD1 as D (5 bases). The CDR3 length is 13 residues. The germline CDR1 and CDR2 sequences are PRHDT and FYEKMQ (reference sequence). The V end lost 5 bases, the J end lost 3 bases, and 8 bases lay between the germline ends. The CDR3: CASSGGTNQPQHF. CDR3 nucleotide sequence: TGTGCCAGCAGCGGCGGGACCAATCAGCCCCAGCATTTT. Based on the CDR3 plus reference TRBV13 and TRBJ1-5, the full variable domain is AAGVIQSPRHLIKEKRETATLKCYPIPRHDTVYWYQQGPGQDPQFLISFYEKMQSDKGSIPDRFSAQQFSDYHSELNMSSLELGDSALYFCASSGGTNQPQHFGDGTRLSIL.

CDR3 amino acids: CASSPSAITGELFF. In DNA, the CDR3 is TGCGCCAGCAGCCCCTCCGCGATCACCGGGGAGCTGTTTTTT. The chain couples TRBV4-3 to TRBJ2-2; no clear D. The V gene's germline CDR1 is LGHNA and CDR2 YSLEER. This CDR3 region has 14 residues. The germline V and J ends were trimmed by 4 bases and 4 bases, with 10 bases remaining between them.

The V call is TRBV10-3, the J call TRBJ2-2; tentatively, D is TRBD2 (7 bases). Germline V lookup: CDR1 ENHRY, CDR2 SYGVKD. This CDR3 has 19 amino acids. The V gene lost 5 bases and the J gene lost 4 bases, with 26 bases spanning the gap. The DNA of the CDR3 is TGTGCCATCAGTCCACATCGGGGGGCGACATCGATGACCACCGGGGAGCTGTTTTTT. Translating it yields CAISPHRGATSMTTGELFF.

V and J are TRBV7-9 and TRBJ1-4, with 7 bases identical to TRBD1. Germline CDR1 reads SEHNR; CDR2 reads FQNEAQ (reference sequence). The V gene end was trimmed by 5 bases and the J gene end by 5 bases; junction bases not matched to a gene: 8. The CDR3 contains 15 residues. CDR3 nucleotides: TGTGCCAGCAGCCCTGGGACAGCTAGAAATGAAAAACTGTTTTTT. Its protein is CASSPGTARNEKLFF.

V usage is TRBV20-1 and J usage is TRBJ1-1; D may be TRBD1 (5 bases). The germline CDR1 and CDR2 sequences are DFQATT and SNEGSKA (reference sequence). V shed 6 bases and J shed 6 bases, with 20 bases lying between them. The CDR3 spans 14 residues. This CDR3 is CSAPYGGKGAEAFF. CDR3 nucleotide sequence: TGCAGTGCGCCCTACGGGGGTAAGGGCGCTGAAGCTTTCTTT.

The J gene is TRBJ2-5, the V gene TRBV29-1, with D possibly TRBD1 on 5 matching bases. CDR1 and CDR2 from the germline V gene are SQVTM and ANQGSEA. V lost 7 bases and J lost 4, with 10 bases in between. This CDR3 is 11 amino acids long. CDR3 sequence (DNA): TGCAGCGCGATGGGGCGAGAGACCCAGTACTTC. Translation: CSAMGRETQYF.

The chain couples TRBV12-3 or TRBV12-4 to TRBJ2-7, with D uncertain. V lost 4 bases and J 3 bases, leaving 10 bases between the germline ends. This CDR3 spans 13 amino acids. CDR3 protein: CASSWLGGYEQYF. For the CDR3, the DNA is TGTGCCAGCAGTTGGCTGGGCGGCTACGAGCAGTACTTC.